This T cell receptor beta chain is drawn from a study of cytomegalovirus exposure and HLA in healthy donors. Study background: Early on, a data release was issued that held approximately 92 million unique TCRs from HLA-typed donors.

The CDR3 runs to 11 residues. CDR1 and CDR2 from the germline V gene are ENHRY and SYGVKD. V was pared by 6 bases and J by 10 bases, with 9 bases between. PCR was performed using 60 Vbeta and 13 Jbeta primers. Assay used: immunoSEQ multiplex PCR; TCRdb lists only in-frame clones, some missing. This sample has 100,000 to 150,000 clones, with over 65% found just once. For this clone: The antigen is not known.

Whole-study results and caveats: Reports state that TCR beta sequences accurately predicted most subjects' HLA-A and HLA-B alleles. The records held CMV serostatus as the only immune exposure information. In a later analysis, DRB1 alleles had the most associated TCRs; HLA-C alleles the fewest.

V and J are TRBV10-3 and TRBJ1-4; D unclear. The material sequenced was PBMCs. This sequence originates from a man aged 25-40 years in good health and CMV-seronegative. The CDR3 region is CAISPGGKLFF. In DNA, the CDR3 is TGTGCCATCAGCCCCGGCGGAAAACTGTTTTTT.